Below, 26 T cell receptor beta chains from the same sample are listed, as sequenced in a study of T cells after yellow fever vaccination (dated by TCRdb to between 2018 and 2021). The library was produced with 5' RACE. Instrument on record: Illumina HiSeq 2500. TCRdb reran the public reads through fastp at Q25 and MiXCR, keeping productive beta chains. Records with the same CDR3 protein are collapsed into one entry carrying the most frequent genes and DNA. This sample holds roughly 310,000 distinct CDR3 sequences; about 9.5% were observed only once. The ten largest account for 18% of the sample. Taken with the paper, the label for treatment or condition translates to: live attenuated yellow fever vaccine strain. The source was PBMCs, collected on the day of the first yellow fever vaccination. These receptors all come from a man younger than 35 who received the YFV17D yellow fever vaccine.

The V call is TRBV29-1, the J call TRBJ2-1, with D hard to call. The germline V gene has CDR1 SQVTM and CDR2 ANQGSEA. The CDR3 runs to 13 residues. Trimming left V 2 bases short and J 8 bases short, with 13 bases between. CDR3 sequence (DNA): TGCAGCGTTGAAACACCCATTGACGATGAGCAGTTCTTC. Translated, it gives CSVETPIDDEQFF.

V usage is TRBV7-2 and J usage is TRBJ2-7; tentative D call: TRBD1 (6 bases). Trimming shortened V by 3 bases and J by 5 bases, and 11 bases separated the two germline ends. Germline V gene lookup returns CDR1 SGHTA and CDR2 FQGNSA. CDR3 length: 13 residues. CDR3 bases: TGTGCCAGCAGCTTGGGACATCTAAACGAGCAGTACTTC. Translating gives CASSLGHLNEQYF. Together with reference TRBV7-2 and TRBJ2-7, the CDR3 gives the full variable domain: GAGVSQSPSNKVTEKGKDVELRCDPISGHTALYWYRQSLGQGLEFLIYFQGNSAPDKSGLPSDRFSAERTGGSVSTLTIQRTQQEDSAVYLCASSLGHLNEQYFGPGTRLTVT.

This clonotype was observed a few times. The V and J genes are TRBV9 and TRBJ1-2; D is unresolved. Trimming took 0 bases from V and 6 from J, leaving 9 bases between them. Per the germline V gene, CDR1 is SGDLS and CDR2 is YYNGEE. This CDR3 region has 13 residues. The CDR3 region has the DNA TGTGCCAGCAGCGTAGTATCCGGGGATGGCTACACCTTC. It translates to CASSVVSGDGYTF.

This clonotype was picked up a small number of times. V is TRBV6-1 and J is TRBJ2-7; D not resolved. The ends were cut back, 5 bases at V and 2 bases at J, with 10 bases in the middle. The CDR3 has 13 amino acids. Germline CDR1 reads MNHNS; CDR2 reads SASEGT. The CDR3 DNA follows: TGTGCCAGCAGTAGTCCCAACACCTACGAGCAGTACTTC. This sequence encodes CASSSPNTYEQYF.

CDR3: CASSPQLAQETQYF. The CDR3 nucleotides read TGTGCCAGCAGCCCCCAGTTAGCCCAAGAGACCCAGTACTTC. The rearrangement joins TRBV5-4 to TRBJ2-5; D ambiguous. Trimming left V 4 bases short and J 1 base short, with 11 bases between. CDR1 is SGHNT, CDR2 YYREEE, per germline (reference sequence). This CDR3 has 14 residues. The full variable domain, in which reference TRBV5-4 and TRBJ2-5 provide the parts outside the CDR3, is ETGVTQSPTHLIKTRGQQVTLRCSSQSGHNTVSWYQQALGQGPQFIFQYYREEENGRGNFPPRFSGLQFPNYSSELNVNALELDDSALYLCASSPQLAQETQYFGPGTRLLVL.

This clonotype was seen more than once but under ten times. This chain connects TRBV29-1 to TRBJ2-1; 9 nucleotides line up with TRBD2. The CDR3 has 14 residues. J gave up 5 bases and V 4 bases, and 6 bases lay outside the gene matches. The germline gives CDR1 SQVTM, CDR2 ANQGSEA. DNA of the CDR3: TGCAGCGTTGCCCATAGCGGGGGAGACAATGAGCAGTTCTTC. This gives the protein CSVAHSGGDNEQFF.

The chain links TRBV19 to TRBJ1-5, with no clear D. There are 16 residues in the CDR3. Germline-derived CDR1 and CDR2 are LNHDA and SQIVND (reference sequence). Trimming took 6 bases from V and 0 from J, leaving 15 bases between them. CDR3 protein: CASRSPQRYSNQPQHF. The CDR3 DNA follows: TGTGCCAGTAGGTCACCACAGAGATATAGCAATCAGCCCCAGCATTTT.

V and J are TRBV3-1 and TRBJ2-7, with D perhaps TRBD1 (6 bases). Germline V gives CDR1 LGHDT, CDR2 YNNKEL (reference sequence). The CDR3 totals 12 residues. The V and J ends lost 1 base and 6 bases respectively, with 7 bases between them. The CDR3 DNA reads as TGTGCCAGCAGCCAAGCCAGGGGCGAGCAGTACTTC. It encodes CASSQARGEQYF.

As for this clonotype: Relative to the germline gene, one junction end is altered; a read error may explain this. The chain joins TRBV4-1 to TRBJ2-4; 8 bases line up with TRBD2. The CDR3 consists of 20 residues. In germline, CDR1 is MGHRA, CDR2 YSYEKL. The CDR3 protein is CASSHQQAGANLLAKNIQYF. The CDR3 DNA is TGCGCCAGCAGCCACCAACAAGCGGGGGCCAACCTTCTAGCCAAAAACATCCAGTACTTC.

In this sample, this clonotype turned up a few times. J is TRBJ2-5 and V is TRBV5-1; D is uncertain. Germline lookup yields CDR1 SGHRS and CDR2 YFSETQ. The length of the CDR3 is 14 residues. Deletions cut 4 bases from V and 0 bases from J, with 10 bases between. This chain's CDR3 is CASSPDPYQETQYF. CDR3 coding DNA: TGCGCCAGCAGCCCGGATCCCTACCAAGAGACCCAGTACTTC.

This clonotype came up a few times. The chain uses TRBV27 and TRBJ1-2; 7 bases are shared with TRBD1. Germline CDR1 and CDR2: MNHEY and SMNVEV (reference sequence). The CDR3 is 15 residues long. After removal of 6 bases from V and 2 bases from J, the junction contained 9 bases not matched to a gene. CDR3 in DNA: TGTGCCAGCAGACGGCCCGGGACAGCGAACTATGGCTACACCTTC. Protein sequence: CASRRPGTANYGYTF.

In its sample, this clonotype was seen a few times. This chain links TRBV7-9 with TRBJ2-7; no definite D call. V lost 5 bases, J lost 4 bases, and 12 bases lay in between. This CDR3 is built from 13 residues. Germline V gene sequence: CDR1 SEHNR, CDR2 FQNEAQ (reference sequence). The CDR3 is CASSPIGLYEQYV. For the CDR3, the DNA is TGTGCCAGCAGCCCTATCGGGCTATACGAGCAGTACGTC.

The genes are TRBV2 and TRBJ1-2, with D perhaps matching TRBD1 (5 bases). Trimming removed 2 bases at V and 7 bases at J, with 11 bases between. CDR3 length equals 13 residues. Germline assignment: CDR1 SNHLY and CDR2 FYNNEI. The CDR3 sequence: CASSELREGGYTF. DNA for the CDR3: TGTGCCAGCAGTGAACTCAGGGAGGGTGGCTACACCTTC.

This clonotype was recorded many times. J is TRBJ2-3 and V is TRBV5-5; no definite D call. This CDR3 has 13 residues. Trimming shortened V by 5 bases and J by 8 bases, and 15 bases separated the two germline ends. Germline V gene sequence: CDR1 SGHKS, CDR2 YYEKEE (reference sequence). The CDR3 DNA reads TGTGCCAGCAGTAACCCCGGAGATAGTACGCAGTATTTT. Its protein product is CASSNPGDSTQYF.

CDR3 in DNA: TGCGCCAGCAGCTTGGCCCTAGCGGGGGTACAAGAGACCCAGTACTTC. Its protein is CASSLALAGVQETQYF. The rearrangement uses TRBV5-1 and TRBJ2-5, with 10 positions matching TRBD2. The CDR3 loop spans 16 amino acids. The germline V gene encodes CDR1 SGHRS and CDR2 YFSETQ. V was pared by 0 bases and J by 2 bases, with 4 bases of the junction left unmatched.

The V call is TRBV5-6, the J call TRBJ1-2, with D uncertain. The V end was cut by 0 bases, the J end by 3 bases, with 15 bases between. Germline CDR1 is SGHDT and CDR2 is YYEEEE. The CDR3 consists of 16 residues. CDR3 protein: CASSLAVKSTDYGYTF. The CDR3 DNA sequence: TGTGCCAGCAGCTTGGCGGTAAAAAGCACCGACTATGGCTACACCTTC.

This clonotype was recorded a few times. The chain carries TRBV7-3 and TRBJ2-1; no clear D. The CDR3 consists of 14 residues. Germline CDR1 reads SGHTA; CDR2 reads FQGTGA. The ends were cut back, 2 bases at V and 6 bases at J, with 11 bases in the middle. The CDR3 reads CASSLSRTGNEQFF. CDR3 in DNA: TGTGCCAGCAGCTTATCACGGACGGGCAATGAGCAGTTCTTC.

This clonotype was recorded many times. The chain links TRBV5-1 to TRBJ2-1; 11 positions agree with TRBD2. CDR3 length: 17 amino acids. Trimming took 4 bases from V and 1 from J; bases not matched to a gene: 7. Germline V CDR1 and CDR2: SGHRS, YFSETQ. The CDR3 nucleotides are TGCGCCAGCAGCCCCTTTTTAGCGGGGGGGTCCTACAATGAGCAGTTCTTC. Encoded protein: CASSPFLAGGSYNEQFF.

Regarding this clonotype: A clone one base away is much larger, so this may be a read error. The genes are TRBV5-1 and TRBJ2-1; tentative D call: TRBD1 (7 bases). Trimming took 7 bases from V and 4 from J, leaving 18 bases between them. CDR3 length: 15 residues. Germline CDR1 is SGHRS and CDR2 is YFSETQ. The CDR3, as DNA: TGCGCCAGCGGCCCCCAGGGGGGTCAGTACAATGAGCAGTTCTTC. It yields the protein CASGPQGGQYNEQFF. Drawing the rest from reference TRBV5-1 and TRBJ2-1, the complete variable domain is KAGVTQTPRYLIKTRGQQVTLSCSPISGHRSVSWYQQTPGQGLQFLFEYFSETQRNKGNFPGRFSGRQFSNSRSEMNVSTLELGDSALYLCASGPQGGQYNEQFFGPGTRLTVL.

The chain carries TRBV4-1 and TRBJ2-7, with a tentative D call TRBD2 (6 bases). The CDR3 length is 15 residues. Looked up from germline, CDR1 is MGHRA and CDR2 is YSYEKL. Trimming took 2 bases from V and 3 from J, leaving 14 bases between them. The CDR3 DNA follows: TGCGCCAGCAGCCAACCCACCCGGGGGAGCTACGAGCAGTACTTC. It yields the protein CASSQPTRGSYEQYF.

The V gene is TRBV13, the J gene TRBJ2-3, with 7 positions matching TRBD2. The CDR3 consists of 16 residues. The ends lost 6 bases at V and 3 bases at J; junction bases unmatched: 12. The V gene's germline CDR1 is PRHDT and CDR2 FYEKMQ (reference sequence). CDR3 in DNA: TGTGCCAGCAGGCCCCCGCGGGGGACCGGAACAGATACGCAGTATTTT. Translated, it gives CASRPPRGTGTDTQYF.

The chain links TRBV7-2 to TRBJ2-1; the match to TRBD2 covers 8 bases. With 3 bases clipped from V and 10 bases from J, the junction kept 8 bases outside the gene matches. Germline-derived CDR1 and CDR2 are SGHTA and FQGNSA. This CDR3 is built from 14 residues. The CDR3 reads CASSFVAPGGEQFF. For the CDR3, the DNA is TGTGCCAGCAGCTTTGTGGCGCCGGGAGGGGAGCAGTTCTTC.

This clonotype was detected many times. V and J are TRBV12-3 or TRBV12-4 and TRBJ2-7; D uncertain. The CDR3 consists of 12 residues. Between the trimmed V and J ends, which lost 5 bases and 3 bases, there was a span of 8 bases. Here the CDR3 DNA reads TGTGCCAGCAGTCCCGCTCGCTACGAGCAGTACTTC. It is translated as CASSPARYEQYF.

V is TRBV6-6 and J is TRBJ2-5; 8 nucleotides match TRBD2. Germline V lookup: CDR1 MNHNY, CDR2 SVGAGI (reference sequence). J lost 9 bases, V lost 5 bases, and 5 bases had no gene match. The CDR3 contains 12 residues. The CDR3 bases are TGTGCCAGCAGTCGCCCGGGGGGGGCCCAGTACTTC. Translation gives CASSRPGGAQYF.

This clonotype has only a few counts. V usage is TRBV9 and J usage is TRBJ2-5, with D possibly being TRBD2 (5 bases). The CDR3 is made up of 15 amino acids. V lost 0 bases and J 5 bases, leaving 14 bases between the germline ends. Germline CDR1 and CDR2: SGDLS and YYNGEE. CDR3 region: CASSVAPGIGETQYF. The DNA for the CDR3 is TGTGCCAGCAGCGTAGCCCCCGGGATCGGTGAGACCCAGTACTTC.

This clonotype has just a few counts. The CDR3 region has the DNA TGTGCCAGCAGCTTCGGGGGACAGTCCAATCAGCCCCAGCATTTT. This gives the protein CASSFGGQSNQPQHF. The chain joins TRBV7-2 to TRBJ1-5, with 7 bases matching TRBD1. The CDR3 is 15 residues long. CDR1 is SGHTA and CDR2 is FQGNSA in the germline V gene. Trimming at V came to 3 bases and at J to 3 bases, leaving 5 bases not matched to a gene.